This T cell receptor (beta chain) was obtained from a study of T cells in women clearing cervical HPV infection. V lost 3 bases to trimming and J lost 0 bases, with 2 bases between them. The CDR3 sequence is 11 residues long. Per the germline V gene, CDR1 is DFQATT and CDR2 is SNEGSKA (reference sequence). With regard to this clone: Coverage ceases 3 residues before the CDR3 finishes, and the germline J gene fills in the end.

immunoSEQ multiplex PCR used an average of approximately 1,300 ng genomic DNA. The repertoire was sequenced with immunoSEQ multiplex PCR; TCRdb's copy has only in-frame clones and lacks some. The sample has roughly 38,000 clones. The chain links TRBV20-1 to TRBJ1-1; D is unclear. The sequencing input was blood buffy coat. This TCR derives from a woman between 18 and 75 years old with a cervical HPV16 infection that either progressed to CIN3+ or cleared (not recorded which). The CDR3 is CSASMNTEAFF. The part of the CDR3 DNA that was read is TGCAGTGCTAGTATGAACACTGAA.